This note documents a single T cell receptor beta chain sequence. The data were taken from a study of blood T cell repertoires in COVID-19. Study at large: COVID-19 samples collected from the United States, Italy and Spain covered acute and convalescent phases.

Assignment of participants to cohorts was predicated upon participant-reported clinical history. Donors of Cohort 3 who recovered were those that had two negative PCRs, clearance, or symptom resolution. The assay was immunoSEQ multiplex PCR, and TCRdb's table has in-frame clones only and misses some. This table holds 260,000 or so clones, around 86% found once. This receptor was obtained from a man younger than 35 who had recovered from COVID-19. Sequenced input: PBMCs or T cells enriched from blood (not recorded which).

CDR3 bases: TGTGCCAGCAGTTACGCCCTAGCGGGGAAAGAGACCCAGTACTTC. Translation: CASSYALAGKETQYF. The V call is TRBV6-5, the J call TRBJ2-5, with 9 bases identical to TRBD2. CDR1 is MNHEY, CDR2 SVGAGI, per germline. J was trimmed by 3 bases and V by 2 bases; bases with no gene match: 4. The CDR3 has 15 amino acids.